These T cell receptor beta chains were read from a single sample in a study of cytomegalovirus exposure and HLA in healthy donors. The table came from immunoSEQ multiplex PCR; TCRdb's copy has only in-frame clones and leaves some out. In the table there are approximately 100,000 clones, roughly 77% of which are singletons. The source material was PBMCs. These TCRs come from a young woman in good health and CMV-seropositive. CDR3s include the opening cysteine and the closing phenylalanine or tryptophan. The D gene is left open where the match is weak. Not every row has a clone size; where given, it reads once, few, many or a size class.

size,J,V,D,DNA,CDR3
.,TRBJ2-1,TRBV7-3,.,TGTGCCAGCAGCTTAAACCCAGACAATGAGCAGTTCTTC,CASSLNPDNEQFF
.,TRBJ2-1,TRBV4-3,.,TGCGCCAGCAGCCAAGAGAGGAACTCCTACAATGAGCAGTTCTTC,CASSQERNSYNEQFF
few,TRBJ1-1,TRBV10-1,.,TGCGCCAGCAGTGAATATCGGGACGGACAGCAGAACACTGAAGCTTTCTTT,CASSEYRDGQQNTEAFF
.,TRBJ2-1,TRBV7-2,.,TGTGCCAGCAGCTTGTCATGGCAAACCAACTCAAGGGGTGAGCAGTTCTTC,CASSLSWQTNSRGEQFF
once,TRBJ2-7,TRBV6-6,.,TGTGCCAGCACTCCGGATCGCGGGTACGAGCAGTACTTC,CASTPDRGYEQYF
few,TRBJ2-3,TRBV9,TRBD1,TGTGCCAGCAGCCCAGGACAGGGTTCAGATACGCAGTATTTT,CASSPGQGSDTQYF
.,TRBJ2-1,TRBV5-4,TRBD2,TGTGCCAGCAGCTTGGGCGGGGGGGCCTACAATGAGCAGTTCTTC,CASSLGGGAYNEQFF
.,TRBJ2-7,TRBV11-2,TRBD1,TGTGCCAGCAGCTTTACAGGGGGAGTTAAGTACTTC,CASSFTGGVKYF
.,TRBJ2-7,TRBV6-5,TRBD2,TGTGCCAGCAGGTGGACTAGCGGTTCCTACGAGCAGTACTTC,CASRWTSGSYEQYF
once,TRBJ2-1,TRBV7-7,TRBD2,TGTGCCAGCAGCTTAGAGCGGGGTGGAGAGCAGTTCTTC,CASSLERGGEQFF
.,TRBJ2-5,TRBV23-1,.,TGCGCCAGCAGTCATGTACGAATACATCAAGAGACCCAGTACTTC,CASSHVRIHQETQYF
.,TRBJ1-4,TRBV19,TRBD1,TGTGCCAGTAGTATGCACCTTTGGCGGACAGGGGGCGCGGATGAAAAACTGTTTTTT,CASSMHLWRTGGADEKLFF
few,TRBJ2-1,TRBV2,TRBD2,TGTGCCAGCAGTGATCTAGCGGGAGTAAGGGCCAATGAGCAGTTCTTC,CASSDLAGVRANEQFF
.,TRBJ1-4,TRBV29-1,TRBD1,TGCAGCGTTGTCAGGGGGGCTAATGAAAAACTGTTTTTT,CSVVRGANEKLFF
.,TRBJ1-4,TRBV2,.,TGTGCCAGCACACCAGAGGCCTACGGAAAACTGTTTTTT,CASTPEAYGKLFF
.,TRBJ2-5,TRBV6-6,.,TGTGCCAGCAGTTATCAGGGTATCCAAGAGACCCAGTACTTC,CASSYQGIQETQYF
.,TRBJ2-7,TRBV15,TRBD1,TGTGCCACCAGCCCAGCCGGGACAGGAAATGAGCAGTACTTC,CATSPAGTGNEQYF
.,TRBJ2-2,TRBV7-6,TRBD1,TGTGCCAGCAGCCGACGACCGGGACAGGGGCGAGATTCCCCGAACACCGGGGAGCTGTTTTTT,CASSRRPGQGRDSPNTGELFF
few,TRBJ1-3,TRBV19,.,TGTGCCAGTACCCTAGGCCCCTTGCAGACGGGGGCTGGAAACACCATATATTTT,CASTLGPLQTGAGNTIYF
.,TRBJ2-7,TRBV30,.,TGTGCCTGGACTGAACCCGGGACTGTTTCCTACGAGCAGTACTTC,CAWTEPGTVSYEQYF
few,TRBJ2-3,TRBV10-3,TRBD2,TGTGCCATCAGTGAGCCCCGGGGTAGCGGGGGCCCCGGCACAGATACGCAGTATTTT,CAISEPRGSGGPGTDTQYF
once,TRBJ2-3,TRBV25-1,TRBD2,TGTGCCAGCAGTCCCGGACTAGTGGATACGCAGTATTTT,CASSPGLVDTQYF
.,TRBJ2-7,TRBV6-5,.,TGTGCCAGCAGTTACTCAGGGACACGGTCCTACGAGCAGTACTTC,CASSYSGTRSYEQYF
.,TRBJ2-5,TRBV6-5,.,TGTGCCAGCAGACAGGGAACGGAGACCCAGTACTTC,CASRQGTETQYF
.,TRBJ2-7,TRBV6-1,TRBD2,TGTGCCAGCGGACTAGCGTTCGAGCAGTACTTC,CASGLAFEQYF
.,TRBJ2-1,TRBV11-2,TRBD2,TGTGCCAGCAGCGGGAGGACTAGCTTCTCCTACAATGAGCAGTTCTTC,CASSGRTSFSYNEQFF
.,TRBJ1-2,TRBV9,.,TGTGCCAGCAGCCAGAACGGACAGAATGGCTACACCTTC,CASSQNGQNGYTF
.,TRBJ1-5,TRBV5-1,.,TGCGCCAGCAGCTTGGAACGGGGATCCCAGCCCCAGCATTTT,CASSLERGSQPQHF
.,TRBJ1-2,TRBV5-1,.,TGCGCCAGCACCGGGAACTATGGCTACACCTTC,CASTGNYGYTF
.,TRBJ1-2,TRBV30,TRBD1,TGTGCCTGCCCCTGGGGGGACAGGGGCTCCTGGTCGTTTGGCTACACCTTC,CACPWGDRGSWSFGYTF
.,TRBJ2-5,TRBV7-7,.,TGTGCTAGCACCCCTAGGCAGGGGCTGGAGGCGGTAGAGACCCAGTACTTC,CASTPRQGLEAVETQYF
.,TRBJ2-7,TRBV6-1,.,TGTGCCAGCAGTCAAGGGGGAGGAAACGTTAACGAGCAGTACTTC,CASSQGGGNVNEQYF
.,TRBJ2-3,TRBV9,TRBD2,TGTGCCAGCAGCGGGACTAGCGGGAGCAGGGCAGATACGCAGTATTTT,CASSGTSGSRADTQYF
.,TRBJ2-7,TRBV11-1,.,TGTGCCAGCAGCCCCTCTGCGCGGGGCTCCTACGAGCAGTACTTC,CASSPSARGSYEQYF
.,TRBJ1-1,TRBV5-1,.,TGCGCCAGCAGCCCACCGATGGCCGGAGTCGCTGAGGCTTTCTTT,CASSPPMAGVAEAFF
.,TRBJ1-2,TRBV10-3,TRBD1,TGTGCCATCACCGATCCCCGGGACAGCTATGGCTACACCTTC,CAITDPRDSYGYTF
.,TRBJ1-4,TRBV4-1,TRBD1,TGCGCCAGCAGCCAACTCCCACAGGGGAGTGAAAAACTGTTTTTT,CASSQLPQGSEKLFF
.,TRBJ2-1,TRBV6-5,.,TGTGCCAGCAGTCTTGGGGCAAGAGTCAATGAGCAGTTCTTC,CASSLGARVNEQFF
.,TRBJ1-2,TRBV6-1,.,TGTGCCAGCAGTGAAGGGACAGATTATTATGGCTACACCTTC,CASSEGTDYYGYTF
.,TRBJ2-2,TRBV7-8,TRBD2,TGTGCCAGCAGTTCCCCAGCGGGGAAGACGTGGGCCGGGGAGCTGTTTTTT,CASSSPAGKTWAGELFF
few,TRBJ2-7,TRBV6-5,.,TGTGCCAGCAGTTTTAAGAGCTCCTACGAGCAGTACTTC,CASSFKSSYEQYF